This record looks at one T cell receptor beta chain sequence and its context. This CDR3 region has 11 residues. Germline CDR1 is SGHVS and CDR2 is FQNEAQ. The V gene lost 5 bases and the J gene lost 4 bases, with 6 bases spanning the gap. The data stem from a study of shared clonotypes between healthy human individuals. Study summary: Sampling drew on donors who were a couple of women and a few men aged 18 to 49.

The assay ran at deep level. The method was immunoSEQ multiplex PCR; TCRdb's version includes in-frame clones alone and lacks a portion of them. The sample lists approximately 1.5 million clones, 98% to 99% occurring once. The receptor was derived from a man aged 30 to 39 in good health. The gene calls are TRBV7-8 and TRBJ2-7, with D unresolved. The sample was naive CD4+ T cells sorted from blood. Subset of the sample: CD45RA+ positively selected. The CDR3 protein is CASSNLYEQYF. The DNA of the CDR3 is TGTGCCAGCAGCAACTTATACGAGCAGTACTTC.